A single sample gave rise to the 30 T cell receptor beta chains below, sequenced in a study of cytomegalovirus exposure and HLA in healthy donors. The PCR had 60 Vbeta and 13 Jbeta primers. Measured with immunoSEQ multiplex PCR; TCRdb has only the in-frame clones, and not every one. Among around 210,000 clones, approximately 80% were seen once, and the ten largest hold nearly 3%. Sequences were obtained from PBMCs. The receptors stem from a woman in her 30s in good health and CMV-seronegative.

The chain recombines TRBV30 with TRBJ1-2; D perhaps matches TRBD1 (6 bases). There are 13 residues in the CDR3. Trimming shortened V by 3 bases and J by 8 bases, and 16 bases separated the two germline ends. Germline loops: CDR1 GTSNPN, CDR2 SVGIG (reference sequence). The CDR3 DNA reads TGTGCCTGGAGGGGGGGGCCCCCGCCAGGCTACACCTTC. Translated: CAWRGGPPPGYTF.

The V and J genes are TRBV27 and TRBJ2-1, with 8 bases that match TRBD2. J gave up 8 bases and V 5 bases, and 17 bases lay outside the gene matches. The CDR3 totals 17 residues. The germline CDR1 and CDR2 sequences are MNHEY and SMNVEV (reference sequence). CDR3 DNA sequence: TGTGCCAGCAGTCCCGGACCGGGACTAGGAGGGCGGGATGAGCAGTTCTTC. Amino acid sequence: CASSPGPGLGGRDEQFF.

This chain links TRBV14 with TRBJ2-3, with 12 bases that match TRBD2. Looked up from germline, CDR1 is SGHDN and CDR2 is FVKESK. The CDR3 sequence is 17 residues long. After removal of 4 bases from V and 6 bases from J, the junction contained 11 bases not matched to a gene. The chain's CDR3 is CASSPVTSGGHQDTQYF. The CDR3 DNA is TGTGCCAGCAGCCCTGTTACTAGCGGGGGGCACCAGGATACGCAGTATTTT.

This chain uses TRBV2 with TRBJ2-5; weak D call: TRBD1 (5 bases). Looked up from germline, CDR1 is SNHLY and CDR2 is FYNNEI. V was pared by 4 bases and J by 4 bases, with 13 bases between. The CDR3 runs 14 residues. The CDR3, as DNA: TGTGCCAGCAGTGTGGGGCTCAGTGGAGAGACCCAGTACTTC. Amino acids: CASSVGLSGETQYF.

This clone was counted between two and nine times. The V and J genes are TRBV10-3 and TRBJ1-2, with TRBD1 matching over 7 bases. Trimming at V came to 0 bases and at J to 0 bases, leaving 16 bases not matched to a gene. Germline CDR1 and CDR2: ENHRY and SYGVKD. There are 20 residues in the CDR3. In nucleotides, the CDR3 is TGTGCCATCAGTGAGTCGAATGTTGGGACAGATACCCTGGCTAACTATGGCTACACCTTC. Protein sequence: CAISESNVGTDTLANYGYTF.

Comment on this clone: Other nucleotide sequences in the sample specify the same CDR3. The chain carries TRBV7-3 and TRBJ1-1, with D tentatively TRBD1 (5 bases). Trimming cost V 4 bases and J 6 bases, with 6 bases left between them. Germline V gives CDR1 SGHTA, CDR2 FQGTGA. The CDR3 is 11 residues long. The CDR3 reads CASSSGAEAFF. DNA for the CDR3: TGTGCCAGCAGCTCGGGGGCTGAAGCTTTCTTT.

J is TRBJ2-5 and V is TRBV4-2; 9 positions match TRBD2. The germline V gene encodes CDR1 LGHNA and CDR2 YNFKEQ. The CDR3 consists of 20 residues. J lost 5 bases, V lost 4 bases, and 23 bases had no gene match. The CDR3 DNA is TGTGCCAGCAGCCGCCGACGGTATAGCGGGGGAGCCCAGGGGGGGGAGACCCAGTACTTC. Amino acids: CASSRRRYSGGAQGGETQYF.

This clone was observed a handful of times. The rearrangement uses TRBV28 and TRBJ2-2; 8 bases map to TRBD2. The V gene end was trimmed by 8 bases and the J gene end by 7 bases; junction bases not matched to a gene: 18. Germline V gene lookup returns CDR1 MDHEN and CDR2 SYDVKM. The CDR3 runs to 17 residues. The CDR3 loop reads CASFTWRAGVSGGELFF. CDR3 nucleotide sequence: TGTGCCAGCTTTACTTGGCGAGCGGGAGTCAGTGGCGGGGAGCTGTTTTTT.

This clone was observed a few times. This rearrangement joins TRBV5-6 to TRBJ1-5; D remains unclear. The germline V and J ends were trimmed by 1 base and 1 base, with 3 bases remaining between them. The germline V gene encodes CDR1 SGHDT and CDR2 YYEEEE. The CDR3 length is 13 residues. CDR3 loop: CASSLQSNQPQHF. In DNA form, the CDR3 reads TGTGCCAGCAGCTTGCAGAGCAATCAGCCCCAGCATTTT.

The CDR3 DNA reads TGTGCCAGCAGCTTATCGGCGGGAGGCCGGTCAGATACGCAGTATTTT. Protein sequence: CASSLSAGGRSDTQYF. The chain employs TRBV13 and TRBJ2-3; 8 nucleotides agree with TRBD2. The V and J ends lost 2 bases and 4 bases, in that order; junction bases with no gene match: 8. The length of the CDR3 is 16 residues. Germline CDR1 and CDR2: PRHDT and FYEKMQ (reference sequence).

The chain employs TRBV29-1 and TRBJ2-1; TRBD2 agrees at 11 bases. Germline V gene sequence: CDR1 SQVTM, CDR2 ANQGSEA. The CDR3 length is 13 residues. Trimming removed 6 bases from V and 12 bases from J; junction bases left unmatched: 10. The CDR3 coding sequence is TGCAGCGTCGGTAGCGGGAGGGCCCAGGGGCAGTTCTTC. Translated: CSVGSGRAQGQFF.

In this sample, this clone turned up a few times. The chain carries TRBV15 and TRBJ2-3; D remains ambiguous. V was clipped by 0 bases and J by 4 bases, with 14 bases between them. CDR1 and CDR2 (germline): LNHNV, YYDKDF (reference sequence). This CDR3 is 16 amino acids long. The CDR3 region has the DNA TGTGCCACCAGCAGAGATCCGGCTAGTCGCGCAGATACGCAGTATTTT. It codes for CATSRDPASRADTQYF.

The genes are TRBV5-8 and TRBJ2-6, with TRBD2 matching 9 bases. Germline CDR1 reads SGHTS; CDR2 reads YDEGEE. Germline trimming cut 4 bases from V and 4 bases from J; bases unmatched to any gene: 6. The CDR3 sequence is 16 residues long. This CDR3 reads CASSLSGRAGANVLTF. CDR3 nucleotides: TGTGCCAGCAGCCTTAGCGGGAGAGCCGGGGCCAACGTCCTGACTTTC. The whole variable domain, filled in from reference TRBV5-8 and TRBJ2-6, reads EAGVTQSPTHLIKTRGQQATLRCSPISGHTSVYWYQQALGLGLQFLLWYDEGEERNRGNFPPRFSGRQFPNYSSELNVNALELEDSALYLCASSLSGRAGANVLTFGAGSRLTVL.

Notes on this clone: Germline is not matched at one junction end, which may reflect a read error. The chain is built from TRBV9 and TRBJ2-3; 8 bases are a match to TRBD1. The CDR3 is 11 residues long. The V gene's germline CDR1 is SGDLS and CDR2 YYNGEE. The CDR3 region is CAGSDRGTQYF. CDR3 coding DNA: TGTGCCGGCAGCGACAGGGGTACGCAGTATTTT.

The chain joins TRBV28 to TRBJ2-3; no reliable D call. The CDR3 totals 14 residues. The ends were cut back, 5 bases at V and 2 bases at J, with 11 bases in the middle. Looked up from germline, CDR1 is MDHEN and CDR2 is SYDVKM. In nucleotides, the CDR3 is TGTGCCAGCAGTGTCAAGCTAATCACAGATACGCAGTATTTT. Protein product: CASSVKLITDTQYF.

V gene TRBV11-1 combines with J gene TRBJ2-1; 9 nucleotides match TRBD2. Germline V gives CDR1 SGHAT, CDR2 FQDESV (reference sequence). The CDR3 length is 15 residues. V trimming: 6 bases; J trimming: 0 bases; junction bases outside the gene matches: 3. CDR3 loop: CASSFSGSSYNEQFF. CDR3 bases: TGTGCCAGCAGTTTTAGCGGGAGCTCCTACAATGAGCAGTTCTTC.

This clone was seen a handful of times. The conserved closing phenylalanine or tryptophan is absent in this CDR3, likely reflecting a read error. The DNA is omitted, as the CDR3 cannot be located on it reliably, and the CDR3 follows TCRdb's listing. The chain joins TRBV28 to TRBJ1-4; the table calls TRBD1, which could not be checked here. The V gene's germline CDR1 is MDHEN and CDR2 SYDVKM. The CDR3 contains 10 residues when both ends are counted. CDR3 sequence: CASEARDRGT.

J is TRBJ2-1 and V is TRBV29-1, with TRBD2 matching 8 bases. This CDR3 contains 13 residues. Germline values: CDR1 SQVTM, CDR2 ANQGSEA. The trim removed 6 bases at V and 2 bases at J, leaving 3 bases unmatched. This CDR3 is CSVSGRTYNEQFF. The CDR3 nucleotides read TGCAGCGTGAGCGGGAGAACCTACAATGAGCAGTTCTTC.

The chain links TRBV9 to TRBJ2-3; D is undetermined. Germline V gene data show CDR1 as SGDLS and CDR2 as YYNGEE. The CDR3 totals 17 residues. The V and J ends lost 0 bases and 0 bases respectively, with 14 bases between them. The CDR3 DNA follows: TGTGCCAGCAGCGTAGATGACGCGGCCCTCAGCACAGATACGCAGTATTTT. Its translation is CASSVDDAALSTDTQYF.

The rearrangement joins TRBV7-7 to TRBJ2-2; TRBD2 agrees at 10 bases. This CDR3 has 14 residues. Germline V gene lookup returns CDR1 SSHAT and CDR2 FNYEAQ (reference sequence). DNA of the CDR3: TGTGCTTTAGCGGGGGGTTCGAACACCGGGGAGCTGTTTTTT. Its translation: CALAGGSNTGELFF.

The rearrangement uses TRBV19 and TRBJ2-3, with 11 positions matching TRBD2. Germline assignment: CDR1 LNHDA and CDR2 SQIVND (reference sequence). Trimming cost V 6 bases and J 0 bases; bases outside gene matches: 8. The CDR3 spans 17 residues. This CDR3 is CASRSASGRISTDTQYF. The CDR3 DNA reads as TGTGCCAGTAGGAGCGCTAGCGGGAGGATTAGCACAGATACGCAGTATTTT.

The genes are TRBV14 and TRBJ2-7; TRBD1 matches at 7 bases. The junction had 3 bases not matched to a gene; V was cut back by 1 base and J by 0 bases. Germline values: CDR1 SGHDN, CDR2 FVKESK. The CDR3 is 15 residues long. The DNA of the CDR3 is TGTGCCAGCAGCCAAGGACAGGGCAACTCCTACGAGCAGTACTTC. It yields the protein CASSQGQGNSYEQYF.

The chain is built from TRBV28 and TRBJ2-7, with 11 bases that match TRBD2. The CDR3 runs to 19 residues. Germline V lookup: CDR1 MDHEN, CDR2 SYDVKM. V was clipped by 2 bases and J by 6 bases; unmatched bases: 18. CDR3 sequence (DNA): TGTGCCAGCAGTTTACTGGGACAGGGTGTTGTAGCGGGAGGGAGCGAGCAGTACTTC. Translation: CASSLLGQGVVAGGSEQYF.

The J gene is TRBJ1-2, the V gene TRBV7-9; 7 bases align to TRBD1. J gave up 2 bases and V 5 bases, and 2 bases lay outside the gene matches. The CDR3 consists of 13 residues. Germline V gene data show CDR1 as SEHNR and CDR2 as FQNEAQ (reference sequence). This CDR3 is CASSLQGNYGYTF. In DNA, the CDR3 is TGTGCCAGCAGCCTACAGGGGAACTATGGCTACACCTTC.

This clone has more than one count but fewer than ten. The chain uses TRBV5-1 and TRBJ2-7; TRBD2 matches at 7 bases. CDR3 length: 15 residues. V lost 6 bases and J lost 0; bases outside the gene matches: 9. The germline CDR1 and CDR2 sequences are SGHRS and YFSETQ. CDR3 DNA: TGCGCCAGCACCCGTGCCGGGGGGAGCTCCTACGAGCAGTACTTC. It encodes CASTRAGGSSYEQYF.

This clone has just one count. Different DNA sequences within this sample yield the same CDR3. This CDR3 reads CASSFSGAYNEQFF. CDR3 bases: TGTGCCAGCAGTTTTAGCGGGGCTTACAATGAGCAGTTCTTC. This rearrangement joins TRBV27 to TRBJ2-1, with TRBD2 identical over 8 bases. The V segment lost 3 bases and the J segment 4 bases; nucleotides outside the gene matches: 2. The CDR3 is made up of 14 amino acids. The V gene's germline CDR1 is MNHEY and CDR2 SMNVEV (reference sequence).

V is TRBV30 and J is TRBJ2-4; 14 bases fit TRBD2. CDR1 is GTSNPN, CDR2 SVGIG, per germline (reference sequence). V was pared by 5 bases and J by 7 bases, with 7 bases of the junction left unmatched. The CDR3 sequence is 15 residues long. The CDR3 DNA is TGTGCCTGGCGGGACTGGACTAGCGGGAGGAACATTCAGTACTTC. Residues: CAWRDWTSGRNIQYF.

The chain couples TRBV27 to TRBJ2-3; D is possibly TRBD2 (7 bases). Germline V CDR1 and CDR2: MNHEY, SMNVEV (reference sequence). CDR3 length equals 16 residues. Deletions cut 2 bases from V and 5 bases from J, with 17 bases between. The CDR3 loop reads CASSLNSGGRGDTQYF. The CDR3 DNA is TGTGCCAGCAGTTTAAATTCCGGGGGGCGAGGAGATACGCAGTATTTT.

V is TRBV10-3 and J is TRBJ1-2, with 9 positions matching TRBD1. CDR3 length: 13 residues. The germline V gene encodes CDR1 ENHRY and CDR2 SYGVKD. After removal of 6 bases from V and 5 bases from J, the junction contained 4 bases not matched to a gene. The CDR3 region is CAISYGTGYGYTF. The DNA of the CDR3 is TGTGCCATCAGCTACGGGACAGGGTATGGCTACACCTTC.

The chain couples TRBV28 to TRBJ2-4; 8 positions match TRBD1. V was pared by 6 bases and J by 4 bases, with 5 bases of the junction left unmatched. The CDR3 loop spans 14 amino acids. Germline loops: CDR1 MDHEN, CDR2 SYDVKM. The CDR3 region is CASRSQGAKNIQYF. CDR3 coding DNA: TGTGCCAGCAGAAGCCAGGGGGCTAAAAACATTCAGTACTTC.